Shown below are 7 T cell receptor beta chains from a single sample sequenced in a study of regulatory T cells in long-lasting Graves disease. Relying on iRepertoire HTBI primers and Arm-PCR of CDR3 regions, the team built TCR beta libraries. In TCRdb, the multiplex PCR reads were re-called with MiXCR into one record per CDR3 protein. The table includes 530,000 or so distinct CDR3 sequences, approximately 15% detected once. This sample's time point: newly diagnosed GD, antithyroid drugs for less than 3 months. TCR sequences were obtained from RNA taken from PBMCs. These data also featured in a second study, about T cells in Graves' hyperthyroidism and ophthalmopathy.

The specimen comprised peripheral blood mononuclear cells (PBMCs), sampled at new diagnosis, from a patient treated with antithyroid drugs. The origin of the receptors is a man aged 25-40 years with Graves disease.

The rearrangement uses TRBV12-3 or TRBV12-4 and TRBJ2-7; tentatively, D is TRBD1 or TRBD2 (6 bases each). The CDR3 loop spans 12 amino acids. The V and J ends lost 3 bases and 9 bases respectively, with 12 bases between them. In DNA form, the CDR3 reads TGTGCCAGCAGTTTGGGGGCGGGGATGCAGTACTTC. It translates to CASSLGAGMQYF.

This clonotype was seen repeatedly, ten times or more. The J gene is TRBJ2-1, the V gene TRBV28, with D perhaps TRBD2 (6 bases). CDR3 length equals 20 residues. The V gene's germline CDR1 is MDHEN and CDR2 SYDVKM. Trimming stripped 3 bases from V and 3 bases from J, with 27 bases between. In nucleotides, the CDR3 is TGTGCCAGCAGTTTCCCCTCTTTCTCCGGGAGACCAAAGAGCTACAATGAGCAGTTCTTC. Protein: CASSFPSFSGRPKSYNEQFF.

This clonotype was picked up many times. This chain joins TRBV9 and TRBJ2-3, with 13 bases identical to TRBD2. This CDR3 region has 16 residues. Germline CDR1 is SGDLS and CDR2 is YYNGEE. V lost 4 bases, J lost 5 bases, and 7 bases stayed unmatched. The chain's CDR3 is CASSRTSGSPLDTQYF. In nucleotides, the CDR3 is TGTGCCAGCAGCCGGACTAGCGGGAGCCCCCTAGATACGCAGTATTTT.

This clonotype was observed at least ten times. The gene calls are TRBV28 and TRBJ1-5; no clear D. The CDR3 consists of 16 residues. Germline-derived CDR1 and CDR2 are MDHEN and SYDVKM. V lost 6 bases and J lost 7, with 22 bases in between. DNA for the CDR3: TGTGCCAGCAGCTCGGCGGACCTCTCAAAGGGACAGCCCCAGCATTTT. Translating gives CASSSADLSKGQPQHF.

V usage is TRBV29-1 and J usage is TRBJ2-5, with D perhaps matching TRBD2 (6 bases). The CDR3 runs 11 residues. Trimming stripped 6 bases from V and 5 bases from J, with 10 bases between. Germline assignment: CDR1 SQVTM and CDR2 ANQGSEA. The CDR3 sequence: CSVRGVETQYF. The CDR3 DNA is TGCAGCGTGCGGGGAGTCGAGACCCAGTACTTC.

This sequence joins TRBV7-3 and TRBJ2-1; the D gene is possibly TRBD2 (6 bases). Trimming shortened V by 1 base and J by 6 bases, and 13 bases separated the two germline ends. CDR1 SGHTA and CDR2 FQGTGA come from the germline V gene. The CDR3 runs 15 residues. The CDR3 DNA is TGTGCCAGCAGCTTAAACTCGGGAGTGATCAATGAGCAGTTCTTC. It codes for CASSLNSGVINEQFF.

This clonotype was detected ten times or more. CDR3 sequence reads: CSARSLAGWYEQYF. The CDR3 region has the DNA TGCAGTGCTAGGTCACTAGCGGGGTGGTACGAGCAGTACTTC. The gene calls are TRBV20-1 and TRBJ2-7; 10 nucleotides line up with TRBD2. CDR1 DFQATT and CDR2 SNEGSKA come from the germline V gene (reference sequence). This CDR3 contains 14 residues. Losses at the gene ends were 3 bases for V and 4 bases for J; bases not matched to a gene: 6.